This T cell receptor (beta chain) is drawn from a study of OX40 agonist ivuxolimab in advanced cancers. Study background: People in dose escalation had one of these cancers: hepatocellular carcinoma, melanoma, renal cell or head and neck cancer.

The CDR3 sequence is 14 residues long. The V and J ends lost 0 bases and 8 bases respectively, with 14 bases between them. Germline-derived CDR1 and CDR2 are SGDLS and YYNGEE. Patients were ineligible given autoimmune disease history or systemic immunosuppression. In this sample, this clone turned up once. TCRdb's copy holds only in-frame clones and misses some; the assay was immunoSEQ multiplex PCR. The table lists some 40,000 clones, more than 70% of them singletons. Here the sequenced sample was CD4+ or CD8+ T cells sorted from blood, taken in a trial of the OX40 agonist ivuxolimab. The chain uses TRBV9 and TRBJ1-2; D call uncertain. The receptor comes from an adult with an advanced solid tumor such as melanoma, head and neck, liver or kidney cancer. For the CDR3, the DNA is TGTGCCAGCAGCGTAGCCGGAGGGCCGGGAGGCTACACCTTC. The encoded protein is CASSVAGGPGGYTF.